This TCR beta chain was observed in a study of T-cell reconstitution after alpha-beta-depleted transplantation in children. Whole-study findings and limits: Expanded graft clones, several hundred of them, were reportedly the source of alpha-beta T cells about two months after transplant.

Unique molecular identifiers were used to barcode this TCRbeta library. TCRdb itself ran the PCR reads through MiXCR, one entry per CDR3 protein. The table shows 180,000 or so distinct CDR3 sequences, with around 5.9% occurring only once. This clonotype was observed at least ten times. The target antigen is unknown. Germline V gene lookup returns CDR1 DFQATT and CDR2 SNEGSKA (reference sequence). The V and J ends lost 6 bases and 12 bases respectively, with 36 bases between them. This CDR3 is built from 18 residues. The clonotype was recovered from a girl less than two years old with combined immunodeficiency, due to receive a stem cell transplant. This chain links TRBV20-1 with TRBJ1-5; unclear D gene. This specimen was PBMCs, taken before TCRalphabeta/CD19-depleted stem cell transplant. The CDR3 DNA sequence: TGCAGTGCCATCAAAAGAATCCCCGATGACTTTTGGGCACGAGGCCAGCATTTT. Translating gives CSAIKRIPDDFWARGQHF.